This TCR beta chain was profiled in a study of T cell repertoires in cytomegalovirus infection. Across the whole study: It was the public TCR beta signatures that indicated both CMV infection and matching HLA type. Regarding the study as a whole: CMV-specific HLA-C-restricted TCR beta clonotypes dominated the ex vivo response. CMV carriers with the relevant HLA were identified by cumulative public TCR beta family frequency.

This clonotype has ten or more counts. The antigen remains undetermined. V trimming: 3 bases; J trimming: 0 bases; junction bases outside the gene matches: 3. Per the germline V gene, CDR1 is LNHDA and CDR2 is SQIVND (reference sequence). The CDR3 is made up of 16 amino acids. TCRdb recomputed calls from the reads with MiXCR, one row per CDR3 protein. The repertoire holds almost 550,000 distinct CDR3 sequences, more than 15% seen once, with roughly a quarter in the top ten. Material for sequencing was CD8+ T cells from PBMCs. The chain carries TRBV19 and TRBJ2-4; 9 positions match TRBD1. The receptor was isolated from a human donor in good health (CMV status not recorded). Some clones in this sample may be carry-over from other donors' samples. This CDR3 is CASSMGQGIAKNIQYF. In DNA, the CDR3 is TGTGCCAGTAGTATGGGACAGGGAATAGCCAAAAACATTCAGTACTTC.